This passage covers 17 T cell receptor beta chains from one sample sequenced in a study of T cell responses to AZD1222 COVID-19 vaccine. Produced via immunoSEQ multiplex PCR; TCRdb's table is partial and in-frame only. In the table there are about 130,000 clones, 93% of which are singletons. Sample: peripheral blood, taken on day 0 of AZD1222 vaccination. The receptors were gathered from an adult in good health.

The gene calls are TRBV5-1 and TRBJ2-1; tentatively, D is TRBD1 (6 bases). Per the germline V gene, CDR1 is SGHRS and CDR2 is YFSETQ. V lost 1 base to trimming and J lost 9 bases, with 14 bases between them. The CDR3 loop spans 14 amino acids. The CDR3 DNA reads as TGCGCCAGCAGCTTGTACAGGGTGGACGGTGAGCAGTTCTTC. Protein product: CASSLYRVDGEQFF.

The rearrangement uses TRBV11-3 and TRBJ2-7, with D perhaps TRBD1 (5 bases). CDR1 and CDR2 (germline): SGHNT, YENEEA. V was trimmed by 2 bases and J by 4 bases, leaving 9 bases between them. This CDR3 is built from 13 residues. CDR3 sequence reads: CASSLRSGYEQYF. CDR3 nucleotides: TGTGCCAGCAGCTTACGGTCAGGGTACGAGCAGTACTTC.

The genes are TRBV7-9 and TRBJ1-4; 9 bases align to TRBD1. Trimming cost V 7 bases and J 5 bases; bases outside gene matches: 8. CDR1 is SEHNR, CDR2 FQNEAQ, per germline (reference sequence). The CDR3 contains 15 residues. The CDR3 reads CASTVGQGRNEKLFF. In nucleotides, the CDR3 is TGTGCCAGCACCGTGGGACAGGGTAGGAATGAAAAACTGTTTTTT.

The chain combines TRBV6-5 with TRBJ1-2, with D possibly being TRBD1 (6 bases). Germline CDR1 MNHEY, CDR2 SVGAGI. The length of the CDR3 is 14 residues. The V end lost 6 bases, the J end lost 0 bases, and 11 bases lay between the germline ends. CDR3 sequence reads: CASSPDRANYGYTF. CDR3 coding DNA: TGTGCCAGCAGCCCGGACAGAGCTAACTATGGCTACACCTTC.

The rearrangement links TRBV12-3 or TRBV12-4 to TRBJ2-3, with D unclear. The CDR3 runs 11 residues. V was shortened by 1 base and J by 6 bases, with 2 bases between the two germline ends. The CDR3 DNA reads TGTGCCAGCAGTTTAGAGGATACGCAGTATTTT. Translated, it gives CASSLEDTQYF.

The rearrangement links TRBV5-6 to TRBJ2-4; the D is unclear. V lost 5 bases and J lost 0, with 12 bases in between. This CDR3 is 15 amino acids long. From germline, CDR1 is SGHDT and CDR2 YYEEEE. The CDR3 nucleotides read TGTGCCAGCAGTCCCGTGCATCTAGCCAAAAACATTCAGTACTTC. Translated, it gives CASSPVHLAKNIQYF.

The CDR3 sequence is CASSKGGDRTREQYF. CDR3 DNA sequence: TGTGCCAGCAGCAAAGGGGGAGACAGGACGAGAGAGCAGTACTTC. The chain has TRBV21-1 and TRBJ2-7; whether TRBD1, the table's D call, matches the DNA was not checked. TRBV21-1 is flagged as a pseudogene. CDR3 size: 15 residues.

V and J are TRBV10-3 and TRBJ2-3; 8 positions match TRBD1. There are 13 residues in the CDR3. CDR1 and CDR2 from the germline V gene are ENHRY and SYGVKD. The trim removed 7 bases at V and 6 bases at J, leaving 6 bases unmatched. The CDR3 loop reads CAIKDRVGDTQYF. The CDR3 bases are TGTGCCATCAAGGACAGGGTCGGGGATACGCAGTATTTT.

This clone has only one observation. The chain recombines TRBV11-2 with TRBJ2-5; D might be TRBD1 (5 bases). CDR3 length: 18 residues. The germline gives CDR1 SGHAT, CDR2 FQNNGV. V lost 0 bases and J lost 1, with 18 bases in between. CDR3: CASSLDPAGHPLQETQYF. The CDR3 DNA is TGTGCCAGCAGCTTAGATCCCGCTGGACATCCACTCCAAGAGACCCAGTACTTC.

V gene TRBV6-5 combines with J gene TRBJ1-3; possibly TRBD1 for D (5 bases). The germline V and J ends were trimmed by 4 bases and 0 bases, with 10 bases remaining between them. Germline CDR1 is MNHEY and CDR2 is SVGAGI. The CDR3 runs to 15 residues. The CDR3 loop is CASSSGPHSGNTIYF. In DNA, the CDR3 is TGTGCCAGCAGTTCGGGACCGCACTCTGGAAACACCATATATTTT.

This chain connects TRBV7-6 to TRBJ1-2; possible D gene TRBD1, 6 bases. The CDR3 length is 14 residues. V dropped 2 bases and J dropped 4 bases, with 11 bases sitting between them. CDR1 is SGHVS, CDR2 FNYEAQ, per germline. CDR3 loop: CASSLRGAGYGYTF. As DNA, the CDR3 is TGTGCCAGCAGCTTACGGGGGGCTGGCTATGGCTACACCTTC.

The chain links TRBV9 to TRBJ1-2; D gene ambiguous. Germline assignment: CDR1 SGDLS and CDR2 YYNGEE. V dropped 0 bases and J dropped 8 bases, with 8 bases sitting between them. CDR3 size: 12 residues. The CDR3 region has the DNA TGTGCCAGCAGCGTAGGTGGGATGGGCTACACCTTC. It yields the protein CASSVGGMGYTF.

The CDR3 is CASSPLGFNSPLHF. DNA for the CDR3: TGTGCCAGCAGCCCGCTAGGGTTCAATTCACCCCTCCACTTT. The V and J genes are TRBV27 and TRBJ1-6; D is undetermined. Germline CDR1 is MNHEY and CDR2 is SMNVEV (reference sequence). V was pared by 6 bases and J by 7 bases, with 13 bases between. This CDR3 comprises 14 residues.

The V gene is TRBV5-1, the J gene TRBJ2-1; 8 bases align to TRBD1. Germline-derived CDR1 and CDR2 are SGHRS and YFSETQ. The CDR3 totals 15 residues. The ends lost 2 bases at V and 2 bases at J; junction bases unmatched: 3. In nucleotides, the CDR3 is TGCGCCAGCAGCTTTAGACAGGGGCCCTACAATGAGCAGTTCTTC. This sequence encodes CASSFRQGPYNEQFF.

The chain uses TRBV18 and TRBJ2-5; 11 bases map to TRBD1. In germline, CDR1 is KGHSH, CDR2 LQKENI. The length of the CDR3 is 14 residues. V was pared by 6 bases and J by 5 bases, with 5 bases of the junction left unmatched. In DNA form, the CDR3 reads TGTGCCAGCTCCGGGACAGGGGGTCGGGAGACCCAGTACTTC. It specifies CASSGTGGRETQYF.

This chain links TRBV7-9 with TRBJ1-3; a weak D match, TRBD1 (6 bases). This CDR3 contains 15 residues. V was shortened by 4 bases and J by 2 bases, with 12 bases between the two germline ends. Germline assignment: CDR1 SEHNR and CDR2 FQNEAQ (reference sequence). The CDR3 region is CASSSLQGAGNTIYF. CDR3 nucleotide sequence: TGTGCCAGCAGCTCCCTACAGGGAGCTGGAAACACCATATATTTT.

The chain couples TRBV19 to TRBJ1-2; TRBD1 aligns across 7 bases. The CDR3 is 19 residues long. With 3 bases clipped from V and 6 bases from J, the junction kept 22 bases outside the gene matches. Germline CDR1 and CDR2: LNHDA and SQIVND (reference sequence). Written as DNA, the CDR3 is TGTGCCAGTAGTATTTTCCGGTGGGACAGCCAACCTTTAGCCGATGGCTACACCTTC. Translation: CASSIFRWDSQPLADGYTF.